This T cell receptor beta chain was obtained from a study of blood T cell repertoires in COVID-19. At the level of the study: The samples span acute and convalescent COVID-19 from the United States, Italy and Spain. The analysed material was cDNA or gDNA that came from T cells, B-cell-depleted T cells, or PBMCs.

Authors' data handling: Estimation of nucleated cell counts relied on the amplification of reference gene primers. Data came from immunoSEQ multiplex PCR; TCRdb stores just in-frame clones and leaves some out. The V and J calls and clone size are taken from that table; D and trimming were inferred from the DNA. The table includes 95,000 to 150,000 clones, over 55% detected once. The germline V and J ends were trimmed by 3 bases and 6 bases, with 18 bases remaining between them. In germline, CDR1 is MGHDK, CDR2 SYGVNS. There are 15 residues in the CDR3. V and J are TRBV25-1 and TRBJ2-7; the D is unclear. The sequenced sample consisted of peripheral blood. This receptor was identified in a woman aged 70-85 years with acute or convalescent COVID-19. CDR3 residues: CASSDSRFVGREQYF. CDR3 DNA: TGTGCCAGCAGTGATTCTAGATTTGTAGGCCGCGAGCAGTACTTC.